These 10 T cell receptor beta chains were sequenced from one sample in a study of blood T cell repertoires in COVID-19. Clones were read by immunoSEQ multiplex PCR, and TCRdb kept only the in-frame ones, dropping some. The sample lists about 270,000 clones, 84% occurring once. Sequencing was carried out using peripheral blood. These receptors were taken from a human donor with COVID-19, enrolled during active disease. The donor label of this sample is uncertain.

The chain recombines TRBV6-4 with TRBJ1-6; 8 nucleotides line up with TRBD1. Trimming at V came to 2 bases and at J to 16 bases, leaving 7 bases not matched to a gene. This CDR3 has 13 amino acids. Germline CDR1 is MRHNA and CDR2 is SNTAGT. CDR3 sequence reads: CASSDLGTGALHF. The CDR3 DNA reads as TGTGCCAGCAGTGACCTAGGGACAGGCGCACTCCACTTT.

The chain carries TRBV19 and TRBJ2-5, with D perhaps TRBD1 (6 bases). The CDR3 sequence is 13 residues long. With 6 bases removed from V and 2 bases from J, the gap between germline ends came to 10 bases. Germline CDR1 and CDR2: LNHDA and SQIVND (reference sequence). The CDR3, as DNA: TGTGCCAGTAGGGGGGACACTCAAGAGACCCAGTACTTC. Its translation: CASRGDTQETQYF.

V usage is TRBV7-3 and J usage is TRBJ2-7, with TRBD1 identical over 8 bases. V dropped 5 bases and J dropped 4; count of bases not matched to a gene: 4. The CDR3 is 13 amino acids. Per the germline V gene, CDR1 is SGHTA and CDR2 is FQGTGA. In DNA form, the CDR3 reads TGTGCCAGCAGCCCACGGGACAGGTACGAGCAGTACTTC. This sequence encodes CASSPRDRYEQYF. Variable domain in full (rest from reference TRBV7-3 and TRBJ2-7): GAGVSQTPSNKVTEKGKYVELRCDPISGHTALYWYRQSLGQGPEFLIYFQGTGAADDSGLPNDRFFAVRPEGSVSTLKIQRTERGDSAVYLCASSPRDRYEQYFGPGTRLTVT.

The CDR3: CASSYSGANVLTF. CDR3 DNA: TGCGCCAGCAGTTACTCTGGGGCCAACGTCCTGACTTTC. The V and J genes are TRBV5-1 and TRBJ2-6, with D uncertain. The CDR3 has 13 amino acids. V lost 5 bases, J lost 0 bases, and 3 bases lay in between. Germline CDR1 and CDR2: SGHRS and YFSETQ.

CDR3 coding DNA: TGTGCCAGCAGTAATCCGTCTAACACCGGGGAGCTGTTTTTT. This encodes CASSNPSNTGELFF. The V gene is TRBV25-1, the J gene TRBJ2-2; D not resolved. This CDR3 spans 14 amino acids. V was trimmed by 5 bases and J by 2 bases, leaving 9 bases between them. The germline V gene encodes CDR1 MGHDK and CDR2 SYGVNS.

The rearrangement joins TRBV7-9 to TRBJ1-1, with TRBD1 identical over 7 bases. Germline V lookup: CDR1 SEHNR, CDR2 FQNEAQ (reference sequence). There are 15 residues in the CDR3. After removal of 2 bases from V and 2 bases from J, the junction contained 5 bases not matched to a gene. The CDR3 here is CASSLIQGSNTEAFF. DNA for the CDR3: TGTGCCAGCAGCTTAATACAGGGGAGCAACACTGAAGCTTTCTTT.

This clone appeared a few times. The chain employs TRBV6-6 and TRBJ2-7; 8 nucleotides align to TRBD2. Germline V CDR1 and CDR2: MNHNY, SVGAGI (reference sequence). J was trimmed by 3 bases and V by 6 bases; bases with no gene match: 4. This CDR3 comprises 13 residues. Written as DNA, the CDR3 is TGTGCCAGCAGATTAGCGGGGCTCTACGAGCAGTACTTC. It translates to CASRLAGLYEQYF.

This clone showed up just once. The rearrangement joins TRBV19 to TRBJ2-3; maybe TRBD1 (5 bases). This CDR3 has 16 residues. Deletions cut 8 bases from V and 2 bases from J, with 20 bases between. The germline V gene encodes CDR1 LNHDA and CDR2 SQIVND (reference sequence). CDR3 residues: CASGAGVEDPTDTQYF. The CDR3 DNA sequence: TGTGCCAGTGGGGCTGGTGTAGAGGATCCCACAGATACGCAGTATTTT.

The V gene is TRBV5-1, the J gene TRBJ1-2; no clear D. CDR1 is SGHRS, CDR2 YFSETQ, per germline. Trimming cost V 0 bases and J 3 bases, with 6 bases left between them. CDR3 length: 13 residues. The CDR3 region has the DNA TGCGCCAGCAGCTTGGGACGGGACTATGGCTACACCTTC. Protein: CASSLGRDYGYTF.

The genes are TRBV28 and TRBJ2-7; 8 positions agree with TRBD1. The CDR3 covers 13 residues. Germline values: CDR1 MDHEN, CDR2 SYDVKM. Trimming at V came to 6 bases and at J to 5 bases, leaving 6 bases not matched to a gene. As DNA, the CDR3 is TGTGCCAGCAGCCCAGGGGGCGCGAACGAGCAGTACTTC. The encoded protein is CASSPGGANEQYF. The complete variable domain, with remaining parts taken from reference TRBV28 and TRBJ2-7, reads DVKVTQSSRYLVKRTGEKVFLECVQDMDHENMFWYRQDPGLGLRLIYFSYDVKMKEKGDIPEGYSVSREKKERFSLILESASTNQTSMYLCASSPGGANEQYFGPGTRLTVT.